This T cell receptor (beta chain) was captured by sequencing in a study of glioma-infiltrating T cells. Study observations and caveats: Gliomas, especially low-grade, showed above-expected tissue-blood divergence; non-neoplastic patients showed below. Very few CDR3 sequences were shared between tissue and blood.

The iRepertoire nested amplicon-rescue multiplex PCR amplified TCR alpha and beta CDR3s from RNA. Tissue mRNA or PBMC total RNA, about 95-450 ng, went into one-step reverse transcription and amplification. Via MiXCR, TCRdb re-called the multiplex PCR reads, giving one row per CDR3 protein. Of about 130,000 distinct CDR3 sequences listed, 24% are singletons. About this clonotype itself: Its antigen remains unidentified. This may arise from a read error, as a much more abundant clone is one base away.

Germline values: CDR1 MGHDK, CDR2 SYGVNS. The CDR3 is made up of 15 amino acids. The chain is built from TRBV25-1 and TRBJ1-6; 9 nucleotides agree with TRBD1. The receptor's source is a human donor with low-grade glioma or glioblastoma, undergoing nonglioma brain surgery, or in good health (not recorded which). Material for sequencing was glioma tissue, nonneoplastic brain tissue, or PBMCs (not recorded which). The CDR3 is CASTETGGHNLPLHF. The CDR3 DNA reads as TGTGCCAGCACCGAAACAGGGGGCCATAATTTACCCCTCCACTTT.